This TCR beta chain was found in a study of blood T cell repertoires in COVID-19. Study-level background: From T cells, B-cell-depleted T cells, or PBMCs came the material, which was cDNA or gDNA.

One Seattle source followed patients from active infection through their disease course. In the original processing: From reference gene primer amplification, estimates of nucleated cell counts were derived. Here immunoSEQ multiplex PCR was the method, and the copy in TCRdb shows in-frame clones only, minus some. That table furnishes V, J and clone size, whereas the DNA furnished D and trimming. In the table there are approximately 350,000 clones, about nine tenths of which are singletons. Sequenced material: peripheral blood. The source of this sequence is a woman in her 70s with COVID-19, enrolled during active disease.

For the CDR3, the DNA is TGTGCCTGGAGTTCGGGACAGGGGTCCTACAATGAGCAGTTCTTC. Protein product: CAWSSGQGSYNEQFF. The J gene is TRBJ2-1, the V gene TRBV30; 10 nucleotides align to TRBD1. Germline lookup yields CDR1 GTSNPN and CDR2 SVGIG (reference sequence). Trimming removed 2 bases from V and 1 base from J; junction bases left unmatched: 2. The CDR3 loop spans 15 amino acids.